This is a list of T cell receptor beta chains from one sample in a study of response to subunit inactivated influenza vaccine. A single record per CDR3 protein comes from TCRdb applying MiXCR to the RT-PCR reads. The profile covers around 710,000 distinct CDR3 sequences, with around 14% appearing a single time and around 6.5% taken by the ten largest. This specimen was PBMCs from blood, taken around 14 days before vaccination. All receptors come from a man aged 50-59 years who received an inactivated influenza vaccine. Both conserved end residues are part of each CDR3. A D gene is named only where the DNA matches it firmly. Clone size is stated in some rows and not others, as once, few, many or a class when expanded.

j_call d_call clone_size v_call cdr3_aa cdr3_nt
TRBJ2-3 . many TRBV5-6 CASSLVGPLDTQYF TGTGCCAGCAGCTTGGTTGGACCCCTAGATACGCAGTATTTT
TRBJ2-1 TRBD2 . TRBV12-3/TRBV12-4 CASSGPGTSEYNEQFF TGTGCCAGCAGCGGTCCCGGGACTAGCGAGTACAATGAGCAGTTCTTC
TRBJ2-4 . . TRBV25-1 CASSAWDGKNIQYF TGTGCCAGCAGTGCGTGGGACGGAAAAAACATTCAGTACTTC
TRBJ2-3 . few TRBV7-9 CASSSILTVSTDTQYF TGTGCCAGCAGCTCAATCTTGACAGTTAGCACAGATACGCAGTATTTT
TRBJ1-1 . . TRBV29-1 CSATGGGGGTEAFF TGCAGCGCGACCGGGGGCGGCGGAGGAACTGAAGCTTTCTTT
TRBJ2-5 TRBD2 . TRBV5-1 CASSLDRGGSETQYF TGCGCCAGCAGCTTGGATCGGGGGGGTTCGGAGACCCAGTACTTC
TRBJ1-2 . many TRBV20-1 CSAKGQNTNYGYTF TGCAGTGCAAAAGGACAGAATACTAACTATGGCTACACCTTC
TRBJ1-4 TRBD1 few TRBV12-3/TRBV12-4 CASSSRQGASEKLFF TGTGCCAGCAGTTCAAGACAGGGGGCGAGTGAAAAACTGTTTTTT
TRBJ2-7 . few TRBV5-1 CASSATTVPGEQYF TGCGCCAGCAGCGCTACGACAGTACCGGGCGAGCAGTACTTC
TRBJ2-5 . few TRBV27 CASSFSGGRETQYF TGTGCCAGCAGTTTCAGTGGAGGGAGAGAGACCCAGTACTTC
TRBJ1-5 . . TRBV12-3/TRBV12-4 CASMMEGGNQPQHF TGTGCCAGCATGATGGAAGGGGGCAATCAGCCCCAGCATTTT
TRBJ2-7 . many TRBV5-1 CASRPDMGSEQYF TGCGCCAGCAGGCCTGACATGGGGTCCGAGCAGTACTTC
TRBJ2-1 TRBD2 . TRBV10-1 CASSESNSDRLAGGNEQFF TGCGCCAGCAGTGAGTCGAATTCCGACCGGCTAGCGGGAGGGAATGAGCAGTTCTTC
TRBJ2-1 . . TRBV5-6 CASSSPLTSWNEQFF TGTGCCAGCAGCTCCCCGCTGACCTCATGGAATGAGCAGTTCTTC
TRBJ1-6 TRBD1 . TRBV28 CASSLGQVSYNSPLHF TGTGCCAGCAGTTTGGGACAGGTGTCCTATAATTCACCCCTCCACTTT
TRBJ1-4 . . TRBV12-3/TRBV12-4 CASRSIATNVKLFF TGTGCCAGCAGATCGATTGCAACTAATGTAAAACTGTTTTTT
TRBJ2-1 . many TRBV27 CASSSRSSYNEQFF TGTGCCAGCAGCTCTCGGAGCTCCTACAATGAGCAGTTCTTC
TRBJ2-6 . . TRBV4-3 CASRPGGAGANVLTF TGCGCCAGCAGGCCAGGAGGAGCTGGGGCCAACGTCCTGACTTTC
TRBJ2-2 . . TRBV11-1 CASSSSPNTGELFF TGTGCCAGCAGCTCCTCCCCCAACACCGGGGAGCTGTTTTTT
TRBJ2-5 . many TRBV5-1 CASSLRSGETQYF TGCGCCAGCAGCTTGAGATCGGGAGAGACCCAGTACTTC
TRBJ2-3 . . TRBV14 CASSQWAGADTQYF TGTGCCAGCAGCCAATGGGCGGGCGCAGATACGCAGTATTTT
TRBJ2-7 TRBD2 few TRBV27 CASSRAGGARGYEQYF TGTGCCAGCAGTCGCGCGGGGGGGGCCAGGGGCTACGAGCAGTACTTC
TRBJ2-5 . few TRBV11-2 CASSIDRYQETQYF TGTGCCAGCAGCATTGACAGGTACCAAGAGACCCAGTACTTC
TRBJ2-7 . once TRBV29-1 CSVEGPPGDLSYEQYF TGCAGCGTTGAGGGCCCTCCGGGGGATTTATCCTACGAGCAGTACTTC
TRBJ2-5 . . TRBV7-7 CASSLGLSGVETQYF TGTGCTAGCAGCTTAGGTCTTTCAGGAGTAGAGACCCAGTACTTC
TRBJ1-5 TRBD1 . TRBV29-1 CSASLQGASQPQHF TGCAGCGCCTCCTTGCAGGGGGCGAGTCAGCCCCAGCATTTT
TRBJ2-1 TRBD2 . TRBV12-3/TRBV12-4 CASSARTSGTHNEQFF TGTGCCAGCAGTGCAAGGACTAGCGGGACCCACAATGAGCAGTTCTTC
TRBJ2-3 TRBD2 few TRBV10-3 CAISVSGGAQYF TGTGCCATCAGTGTGTCGGGGGGAGCGCAGTATTTT